The rows below give T cell receptor beta chains drawn from one sample of a study of PD-L1 blockade in urothelial cancer. Clones were read by immunoSEQ multiplex PCR, and TCRdb kept only the in-frame ones, dropping some. The sample records 44,000 or so clones, 82% being singletons. Sequencing was performed on PBMCs, taken around atezolizumab (anti-PD-L1) treatment. The receptors shown here come from a man between 65 and 85 years old with urothelial cancer. The CDR3 runs from the conserved cysteine through the conserved F or W. D genes are given only for firm matches. The size of a clone is reported for some rows only, either as once, few or many, or as a class for expanded clones.

clone size	V gene	J gene	D gene	CDR3 protein	CDR3 DNA
NA	TRBV29-1	TRBJ1-2	NA	CSVTPQGLSYGYTF	TGCAGCGTTACCCCGCAGGGGCTCTCCTATGGCTACACCTTC
NA	TRBV7-2	TRBJ1-5	NA	CASSLGDGNQPQHF	TGTGCCAGCAGCTTAGGAGACGGGAATCAGCCCCAGCATTTT
NA	TRBV28	TRBJ2-7	TRBD2	CASRLAGGYEQYF	TGTGCCAGCCGACTAGCGGGAGGGTACGAGCAGTACTTC
NA	TRBV19	TRBJ1-1	NA	CASSYRESTEAFF	TGTGCCAGTAGCTACAGGGAAAGTACTGAAGCTTTCTTT
NA	TRBV6-6	TRBJ1-6	TRBD1	CASKLGQGNSPLHF	TGTGCCAGCAAACTAGGACAGGGTAATTCACCCCTCCACTTT
few	TRBV7-8	TRBJ1-2	NA	CASSFALRGYGYTF	TGTGCCAGCAGCTTTGCACTTAGGGGCTATGGCTACACCTTC
NA	TRBV9	TRBJ2-1	TRBD2	CASSQGLAGLGEQFF	TGTGCCAGCAGCCAGGGGTTAGCGGGACTAGGTGAGCAGTTCTTC
NA	TRBV15	TRBJ1-5	NA	CATSRDQGRGGQPQHF	TGTGCCACCAGCAGAGATCAGGGTAGGGGAGGTCAGCCCCAGCATTTT
once	TRBV5-1	TRBJ2-3	TRBD1	CASRSGTGSDTQYF	TGCGCCAGCAGGTCCGGGACAGGCTCGGATACGCAGTATTTT
NA	TRBV2	TRBJ1-2	NA	CASAENWGVDGYTF	TGTGCCAGCGCGGAGAATTGGGGGGTCGATGGCTACACCTTC
NA	TRBV18	TRBJ1-1	NA	CASSRGGESTEAFF	TGTGCCAGCTCCCGCGGGGGGGAAAGCACTGAAGCTTTCTTT
NA	TRBV7-2	TRBJ2-7	NA	CASSIGSFSYEQYF	TGTGCCAGCAGCATAGGGTCTTTCAGCTACGAGCAGTACTTC
NA	TRBV28	TRBJ2-7	NA	CASSVQGQAYEQYF	TGTGCCAGCAGTGTACAGGGTCAAGCCTACGAGCAGTACTTC
once	TRBV12-5	TRBJ2-5	NA	CASGLGDRTSQETQYF	TGTGCTAGTGGTTTGGGAGACAGGACAAGCCAAGAGACCCAGTACTTC
NA	TRBV7-2	TRBJ1-1	NA	CASSLAVRAATEAFF	TGTGCCAGCAGCTTAGCCGTCAGGGCGGCCACTGAAGCTTTCTTT
NA	TRBV7-2	TRBJ2-1	TRBD1	CASSSTGYEQFF	TGTGCCAGCAGCTCGACAGGGTATGAGCAGTTCTTC
NA	TRBV5-1	TRBJ2-5	TRBD2	CASRSAPSGRVETQYF	TGCGCCAGCAGGTCGGCCCCTAGCGGGAGGGTTGAGACCCAGTACTTC
NA	TRBV5-5	TRBJ2-5	NA	CASSSAGTDTYSYQETQYF	TGTGCCAGCAGCAGCGCGGGGACAGACACATATTCGTACCAAGAGACCCAGTACTTC
few	TRBV5-1	TRBJ2-5	TRBD1	CASSLDRVGETQYF	TGCGCCAGCAGCTTAGACAGGGTGGGAGAGACCCAGTACTTC
NA	TRBV5-1	TRBJ1-2	NA	CASSFTERSGYTF	TGCGCCAGCAGCTTCACTGAGAGGTCTGGCTACACCTTC
NA	TRBV6-6	TRBJ1-5	TRBD1	CASTYAGGNQPQHF	TGTGCCAGCACCTACGCAGGGGGTAATCAGCCCCAGCATTTT
NA	TRBV4-2	TRBJ1-4	TRBD1	CASALPFRDSSVGANEKLFF	TGTGCCAGCGCTCTCCCTTTCCGGGACAGCTCTGTCGGAGCTAATGAAAAACTGTTTTTT
NA	TRBV4-1	TRBJ2-1	NA	CASSQEGRGHLYNEQFF	TGCGCCAGCAGCCAAGAGGGCAGGGGACACCTCTACAATGAGCAGTTCTTC
NA	TRBV4-1	TRBJ1-5	TRBD1	CASSQPGQGHQPQHF	TGCGCCAGCAGCCAGCCGGGACAGGGGCATCAGCCCCAGCATTTT
NA	TRBV19	TRBJ2-1	TRBD2	CASSLSSGSPDEQFF	TGTGCCAGTAGTTTGTCTAGCGGGAGTCCAGATGAGCAGTTCTTC
few	TRBV5-1	TRBJ2-2	TRBD2	CASSWTSGVDTGELFF	TGCGCCAGCAGTTGGACTAGCGGTGTCGACACCGGGGAGCTGTTTTTT
NA	TRBV29-1	TRBJ2-5	TRBD2	CSGKTSGRGETQYF	TGCAGCGGCAAGACTAGCGGGAGAGGAGAGACCCAGTACTTC
NA	TRBV28	TRBJ1-5	NA	CASRMEGFQPQHF	TGTGCCAGCAGAATGGAGGGTTTCCAGCCCCAGCATTTT
NA	TRBV5-1	TRBJ2-7	NA	CASSLAGYSSYEQYF	TGCGCCAGCAGCTTGGCAGGATACAGCTCCTACGAGCAGTACTTC
NA	TRBV5-1	TRBJ2-3	NA	CASSLRVAGQGRLDTQYF	TGCGCCAGCAGCTTGAGGGTAGCGGGACAGGGAAGATTAGATACGCAGTATTTT
NA	TRBV6-5	TRBJ1-2	NA	CASSYQRPAGNYGYTF	TGTGCCAGCAGTTACCAGAGGCCGGCAGGGAACTATGGCTACACCTTC
few	TRBV14	TRBJ1-6	TRBD1	CASSQLDRVQSPLHF	TGTGCCAGCAGCCAACTCGACAGGGTTCAATCACCCCTCCACTTT
NA	TRBV19	TRBJ2-1	TRBD1	CASSIQGDNEQFF	TGTGCCAGTAGTATTCAGGGGGACAATGAGCAGTTCTTC
NA	TRBV5-1	TRBJ1-1	NA	CASSQQGQNTEAFF	TGCGCCAGCAGCCAACAGGGACAGAACACTGAAGCTTTCTTT
NA	TRBV5-8	TRBJ1-6	NA	CASSFLGAHNSPLHF	TGTGCCAGCAGCTTCTTGGGGGCTCATAATTCACCCCTCCACTTT
NA	TRBV9	TRBJ2-3	NA	CASSQDTTDTQYF	TGTGCCAGCAGTCAGGATACCACAGATACGCAGTATTTT
NA	TRBV7-3	TRBJ2-5	TRBD1	CASSRDRAETQYF	TGTGCCAGCAGTCGGGACAGGGCGGAGACCCAGTACTTC
NA	TRBV5-4	TRBJ2-5	NA	CASSRAQETQYF	TGTGCCAGCAGCCGCGCCCAAGAGACCCAGTACTTC
NA	TRBV30	TRBJ2-7	TRBD2	CAWSLWTSGGVWDEQYF	TGTGCCTGGAGTCTCTGGACTAGCGGGGGCGTCTGGGACGAGCAGTACTTC
NA	TRBV9	TRBJ2-7	TRBD2	CASSSGSGGVEQYF	TGTGCCAGCAGCTCGGGAAGCGGGGGGGTAGAGCAGTACTTC
NA	TRBV18	TRBJ2-3	TRBD2	CASSPIAGGPDTQYF	TGTGCCAGCTCACCCATAGCGGGGGGGCCAGATACGCAGTATTTT
NA	TRBV7-2	TRBJ1-2	TRBD1	CASSLGTGESHTF	TGTGCCAGCAGCTTAGGAACAGGGGAGAGTCACACCTTC
NA	TRBV5-4	TRBJ2-1	TRBD1	CASSRTGGNEQFF	TGTGCCAGCAGTAGGACAGGGGGGAATGAGCAGTTCTTC
NA	TRBV6-5	TRBJ1-2	TRBD1	CASSDRVPYGYTF	TGTGCCAGCAGCGACAGGGTACCCTATGGCTACACCTTC
NA	TRBV7-2	TRBJ2-5	NA	CASSVLDGETQYF	TGTGCCAGCAGCGTACTAGATGGCGAGACCCAGTACTTC